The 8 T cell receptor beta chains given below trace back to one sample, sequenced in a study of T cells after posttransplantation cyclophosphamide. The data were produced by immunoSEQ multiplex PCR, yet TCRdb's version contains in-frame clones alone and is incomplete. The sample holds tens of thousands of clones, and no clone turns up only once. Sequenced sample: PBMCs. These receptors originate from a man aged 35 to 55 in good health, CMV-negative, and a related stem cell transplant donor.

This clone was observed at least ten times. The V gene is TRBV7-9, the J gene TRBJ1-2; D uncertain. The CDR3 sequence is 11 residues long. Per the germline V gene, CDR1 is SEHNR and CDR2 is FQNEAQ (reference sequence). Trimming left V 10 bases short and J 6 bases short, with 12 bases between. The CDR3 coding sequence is TGTGCCATCCCTCGCGTGGATGGCTACACCTTC. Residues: CAIPRVDGYTF.

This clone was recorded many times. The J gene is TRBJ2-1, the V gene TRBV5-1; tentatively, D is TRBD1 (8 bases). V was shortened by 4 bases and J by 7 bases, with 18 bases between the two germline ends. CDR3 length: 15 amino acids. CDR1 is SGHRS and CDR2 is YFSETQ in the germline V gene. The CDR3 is CASSPGQGGGNEQFF. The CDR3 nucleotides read TGCGCCAGCAGCCCCGGACAGGGAGGGGGTAATGAGCAGTTCTTC.

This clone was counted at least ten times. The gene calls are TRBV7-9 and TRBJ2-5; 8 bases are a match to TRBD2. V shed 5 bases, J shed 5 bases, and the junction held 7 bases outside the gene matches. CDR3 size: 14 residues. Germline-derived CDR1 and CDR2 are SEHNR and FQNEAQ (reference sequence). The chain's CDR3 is CASSLTSVLETQYF. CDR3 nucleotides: TGTGCCAGCAGCCTGACTAGCGTCCTGGAGACCCAGTACTTC. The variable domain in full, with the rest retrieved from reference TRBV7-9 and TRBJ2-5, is DTGVSQNPRHKITKRGQNVTFRCDPISEHNRLYWYRQTLGQGPEFLTYFQNEAQLEKSRLLSDRFSAERPKGSFSTLEIQRTEQGDSAMYLCASSLTSVLETQYFGPGTRLLVL.

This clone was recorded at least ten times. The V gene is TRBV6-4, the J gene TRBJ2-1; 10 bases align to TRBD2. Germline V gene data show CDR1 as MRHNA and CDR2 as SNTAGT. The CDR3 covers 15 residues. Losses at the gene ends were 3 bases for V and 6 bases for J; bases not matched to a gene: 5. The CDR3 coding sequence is TGTGCCAGCAGTGAAGGGCTAGCGGGAGCCAATGAGCAGTTCTTC. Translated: CASSEGLAGANEQFF.

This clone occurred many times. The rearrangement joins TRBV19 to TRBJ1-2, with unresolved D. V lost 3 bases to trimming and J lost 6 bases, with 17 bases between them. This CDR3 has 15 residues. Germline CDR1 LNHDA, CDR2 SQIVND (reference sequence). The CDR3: CASSIPPARSDGYTF. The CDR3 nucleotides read TGTGCCAGTAGTATCCCCCCGGCCAGGTCTGATGGCTACACCTTC.

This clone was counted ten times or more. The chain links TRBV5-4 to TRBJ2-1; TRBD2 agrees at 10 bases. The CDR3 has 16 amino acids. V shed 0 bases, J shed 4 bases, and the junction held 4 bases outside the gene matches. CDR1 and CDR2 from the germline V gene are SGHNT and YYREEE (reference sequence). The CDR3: CASSLGLAGEYNEQFF. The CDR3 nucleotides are TGTGCCAGCAGCTTGGGTCTAGCGGGAGAATACAATGAGCAGTTCTTC.

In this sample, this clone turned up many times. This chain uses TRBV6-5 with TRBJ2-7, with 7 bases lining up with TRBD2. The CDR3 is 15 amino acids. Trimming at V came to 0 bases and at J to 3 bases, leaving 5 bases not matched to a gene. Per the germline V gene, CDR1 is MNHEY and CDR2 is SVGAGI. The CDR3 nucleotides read TGTGCCAGCAGTTACTCGCTAGCGGCAAACTACGAGCAGTACTTC. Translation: CASSYSLAANYEQYF.

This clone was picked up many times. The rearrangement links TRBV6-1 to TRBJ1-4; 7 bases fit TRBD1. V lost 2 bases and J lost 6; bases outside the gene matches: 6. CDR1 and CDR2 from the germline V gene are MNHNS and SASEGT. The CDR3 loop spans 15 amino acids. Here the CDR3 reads CASSETTGRDEKLFF. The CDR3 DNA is TGTGCCAGCAGTGAAACGACAGGGAGAGATGAAAAACTGTTTTTT.